This record concerns one T cell receptor (beta chain) sequence. In the authors' methods: Using reference gene primer amplification, nucleated cell counts were estimated. This table comes from immunoSEQ multiplex PCR, and its TCRdb copy is limited to in-frame clones, with some not included. V, J and clone size are those of that table, while D and trimming were read from the DNA. The table has some 80,000 clones, about four fifths seen once; the top ten hold approximately 3.3%. This CDR3 is built from 14 residues. Trimming cost V 5 bases and J 5 bases, with 15 bases left between them. Per germline, CDR1 SGHTA and CDR2 FQGNSA. The data were taken from a study of blood T cell repertoires in COVID-19.

Sequencing was performed on peripheral blood. The rearrangement uses TRBV7-2 and TRBJ2-5; D perhaps matches TRBD2 (7 bases). This receptor was obtained from a man aged 50 or older with acute or convalescent COVID-19. CDR3 nucleotide sequence: TGTGCCAGCAGCCCGCGAGGGGGGGACGAGACCCAGTACTTC. Amino acid sequence: CASSPRGGDETQYF. Full variable domain (missing parts from reference TRBV7-2 and TRBJ2-5): GAGVSQSPSNKVTEKGKDVELRCDPISGHTALYWYRQSLGQGLEFLIYFQGNSAPDKSGLPSDRFSAERTGGSVSTLTIQRTQQEDSAVYLCASSPRGGDETQYFGPGTRLLVL.